This T cell receptor beta chain was recovered during a study of blood T cell repertoires in COVID-19. This clone showed up just a few times. With 0 bases removed from V and 3 bases from J, the gap between germline ends came to 14 bases. Germline lookup yields CDR1 GTSNPN and CDR2 SVGIG (reference sequence). The CDR3 has 16 amino acids. The method was immunoSEQ multiplex PCR; TCRdb's version includes in-frame clones alone and lacks a portion of them. Counted here are over 200,000 clones, around 90% occurring once; the ten biggest clones make up about 3.5%. The age range of participants was 18 to 89 years, with residence in more than 20 US areas.

The specimen was PBMCs or T cells enriched from blood (not recorded which). The TCR originated in a woman in her twenties or thirties who had been exposed to COVID-19. The gene calls are TRBV30 and TRBJ2-2; maybe TRBD1 (5 bases). The CDR3 loop reads CAWSVVRVDDTGELFF. Written as DNA, the CDR3 is TGTGCCTGGAGTGTGGTCAGGGTCGACGACACCGGGGAGCTGTTTTTT.